This is a list of T cell receptor beta chains from one sample in a study of PD-1 blockade in classical Hodgkin lymphoma. Sequenced by immunoSEQ multiplex PCR; TCRdb stores in-frame clones only, minus some. The sample includes approximately 20,000 clones, roughly 89% of them seen just once. Material for sequencing was CD4+ T cells from blood. These receptors all stem from a human donor with classical Hodgkin lymphoma. Each CDR3 is given with its conserved first and last residue. D genes are given only for firm matches. Only some rows state a clone size, as once, few, many or a class for expanded clones.

v_call: TRBV10-1; clone_size: -; d_call: -; j_call: TRBJ2-7; cdr3_nt: TGCGCCAGCAGCACCCCGGAGGTCACCCGGGGCGAGCAGTACTTC; cdr3_aa: CASSTPEVTRGEQYF
v_call: TRBV5-1; clone_size: -; d_call: TRBD2; j_call: TRBJ2-3; cdr3_nt: TGCGCCAGCAGCTCGCTCGGACTAGCGGGCACAGATACGCAGTATTTT; cdr3_aa: CASSSLGLAGTDTQYF
v_call: TRBV6-1; clone_size: -; d_call: -; j_call: TRBJ2-3; cdr3_nt: TGTGCCAGCAGTGAAGTTGCCCTCGGGGCAGATACGCAGTATTTT; cdr3_aa: CASSEVALGADTQYF
v_call: TRBV29-1; clone_size: -; d_call: -; j_call: TRBJ2-1; cdr3_nt: TGCAGCGTGCGGACTTTGTTCAATGAGCAGTTCTTC; cdr3_aa: CSVRTLFNEQFF
v_call: TRBV5-1; clone_size: -; d_call: -; j_call: TRBJ2-1; cdr3_nt: TGCGCCAGCCTAGACCGGAGGAGCTCCTACAATGAGCAGTTCTTC; cdr3_aa: CASLDRRSSYNEQFF
v_call: TRBV5-4; clone_size: -; d_call: -; j_call: TRBJ1-4; cdr3_nt: TGTGCCAGCAGCTCGAAGGATGCAACTAATGAAAAACTGTTTTTT; cdr3_aa: CASSSKDATNEKLFF
v_call: TRBV14; clone_size: -; d_call: TRBD2; j_call: TRBJ2-2; cdr3_nt: TGTGCCAGCAGCCTCACGACTAGCGGGAGGTTTACCGGGGAGCTGTTTTTT; cdr3_aa: CASSLTTSGRFTGELFF
v_call: TRBV30; clone_size: -; d_call: -; j_call: TRBJ1-3; cdr3_nt: TGTGCCTGGAGTGGGGGGGTCGGAAACACCATATATTTT; cdr3_aa: CAWSGGVGNTIYF
v_call: TRBV6-1; clone_size: -; d_call: -; j_call: TRBJ1-1; cdr3_nt: TGTGCCAGTCGAGCGGGGGGCGTTGGAGGCCCCCGGGCTTTCTTT; cdr3_aa: CASRAGGVGGPRAFF
v_call: TRBV5-1; clone_size: -; d_call: -; j_call: TRBJ1-1; cdr3_nt: TGCGCCAGCAGCACCCCCATCGGGGGTAGGGACACTGAAGCTTTCTTT; cdr3_aa: CASSTPIGGRDTEAFF
v_call: TRBV29-1; clone_size: -; d_call: -; j_call: TRBJ2-2; cdr3_nt: TGCAGCACCCGGACAGGGAGGGACACCGGGGAGCTGTTTTTT; cdr3_aa: CSTRTGRDTGELFF
v_call: TRBV4-1; clone_size: -; d_call: -; j_call: TRBJ2-5; cdr3_nt: TGCGCCAGCAGCCAAGCGGGGGAGCAAGAGACCCAGTACTTC; cdr3_aa: CASSQAGEQETQYF
v_call: TRBV18; clone_size: once; d_call: -; j_call: TRBJ1-3; cdr3_nt: TGTGCCAGCAACAGGGTGGCTGGAAACACCATATATTTT; cdr3_aa: CASNRVAGNTIYF
v_call: TRBV7-2; clone_size: -; d_call: -; j_call: TRBJ2-7; cdr3_nt: TGTGCCAGCAGCTCTAGGGGCGGGCGGATCTACGAGCAGTACTTC; cdr3_aa: CASSSRGGRIYEQYF
v_call: TRBV2; clone_size: few; d_call: -; j_call: TRBJ1-6; cdr3_nt: TGTGCCAGCAGGCGGGCGGTGGACTCACCCCTCCACTTT; cdr3_aa: CASRRAVDSPLHF
v_call: TRBV7-9; clone_size: -; d_call: -; j_call: TRBJ2-2; cdr3_nt: TGTGCCAGCAGCTTCACCACCGGGGAGCTGTTTTTT; cdr3_aa: CASSFTTGELFF
v_call: TRBV4-3; clone_size: once; d_call: -; j_call: TRBJ1-2; cdr3_nt: TGCGCCAGCAGCCAAGATGGGCGGCGGGCCTATGGCTACACCTTC; cdr3_aa: CASSQDGRRAYGYTF
v_call: TRBV5-1; clone_size: -; d_call: TRBD2; j_call: TRBJ2-3; cdr3_nt: TGCGCCAGCAGCTTGGCCAGCGGGGGGGCAGATACGCAGTATTTT; cdr3_aa: CASSLASGGADTQYF
v_call: TRBV5-1; clone_size: few; d_call: -; j_call: TRBJ1-4; cdr3_nt: TGCGCCAGCGCTCCTTTCGGGCAGGGTGGTGAAAAACTGTTTTTT; cdr3_aa: CASAPFGQGGEKLFF
v_call: TRBV25-1; clone_size: -; d_call: -; j_call: TRBJ1-4; cdr3_nt: TGTGCCAGCAGTGAGGGCCTGAGTGAGAATGAAAAACTGTTTTTT; cdr3_aa: CASSEGLSENEKLFF
v_call: TRBV19; clone_size: -; d_call: -; j_call: TRBJ2-5; cdr3_nt: TGTGCCAGTAGTATCGCGGCGGTCCAAGAGACCCAGTACTTC; cdr3_aa: CASSIAAVQETQYF
v_call: TRBV4-3; clone_size: -; d_call: TRBD1; j_call: TRBJ1-1; cdr3_nt: TGCGCCAGCAGCCAAGAAGTCGGTCTGGGACAGGGGAGGGATGAAGCTTTCTTT; cdr3_aa: CASSQEVGLGQGRDEAFF
v_call: TRBV10-2; clone_size: -; d_call: TRBD1; j_call: TRBJ1-2; cdr3_nt: TGCGCCAGCAGTGAGGACAGGGTCTATGGCTACACCTTC; cdr3_aa: CASSEDRVYGYTF
v_call: TRBV6-6; clone_size: -; d_call: -; j_call: TRBJ1-3; cdr3_nt: TGTGCCAGCAGTTACCGGACTGGAAACACCATATATTTT; cdr3_aa: CASSYRTGNTIYF
v_call: TRBV28; clone_size: once; d_call: -; j_call: TRBJ2-6; cdr3_nt: TGTGCCAGCAGGGGTGGGGCCAACGTCCTGACTTTC; cdr3_aa: CASRGGANVLTF
v_call: TRBV5-1; clone_size: -; d_call: -; j_call: TRBJ2-1; cdr3_nt: TGCGCCAGCAGCGACCGCGTCTACAATGAGCAGTTCTTC; cdr3_aa: CASSDRVYNEQFF
v_call: TRBV7-9; clone_size: -; d_call: TRBD1; j_call: TRBJ1-2; cdr3_nt: TGTGCCAGCAGCTCGACAGGGGACTATGGCTACACCTTC; cdr3_aa: CASSSTGDYGYTF
v_call: TRBV5-6; clone_size: -; d_call: -; j_call: TRBJ2-2; cdr3_nt: TGTGCCAGCAGCTTGCACAGGGCCACCGGGGAGCTGTTTTTT; cdr3_aa: CASSLHRATGELFF
v_call: TRBV7-2; clone_size: -; d_call: TRBD2; j_call: TRBJ2-5; cdr3_nt: TGTGCCAGCAGCTTAGTGAGGCATCAGCGGGGGGCCCAAGAGACCCAGTACTTC; cdr3_aa: CASSLVRHQRGAQETQYF
v_call: TRBV14; clone_size: -; d_call: -; j_call: TRBJ1-1; cdr3_nt: TGTGCCAGCAGCCAGGGGACGAGGGACACTGAAGCTTTCTTT; cdr3_aa: CASSQGTRDTEAFF
v_call: TRBV28; clone_size: -; d_call: TRBD1; j_call: TRBJ2-7; cdr3_nt: TGTGCCAGCGGACTCTACAGGGGTAGTTTGGGCGAGCAGTACTTC; cdr3_aa: CASGLYRGSLGEQYF
v_call: TRBV5-7; clone_size: -; d_call: -; j_call: TRBJ1-3; cdr3_nt: TGTGCCAGCAGCTTGGGACGCACAAACACCATATATTTT; cdr3_aa: CASSLGRTNTIYF
v_call: TRBV30; clone_size: few; d_call: -; j_call: TRBJ1-1; cdr3_nt: TGTGCCTGGAGCCAGGGTACTGAAGCTTTCTTT; cdr3_aa: CAWSQGTEAFF
v_call: TRBV23-1; clone_size: -; d_call: -; j_call: TRBJ2-2; cdr3_nt: TGCGCCAGCAGTCAATCATACAGAGTCTCCGCGAACACCGGGGAGCTGTTTTTT; cdr3_aa: CASSQSYRVSANTGELFF
v_call: TRBV7-2; clone_size: -; d_call: -; j_call: TRBJ1-2; cdr3_nt: TGTGCCAGCAGCTTAGTTCTGGGGGATCGGGGCTACACCTTC; cdr3_aa: CASSLVLGDRGYTF
v_call: TRBV6-1; clone_size: once; d_call: -; j_call: TRBJ1-2; cdr3_nt: TGTGCCAGCAGTGAAAGACGCGGCTACACCTTC; cdr3_aa: CASSERRGYTF
v_call: TRBV6-1; clone_size: once; d_call: TRBD1; j_call: TRBJ2-5; cdr3_nt: TGTGCCAGCAGGCAGACAGGGGGCTTTCAGGAGACCCAGTACTTC; cdr3_aa: CASRQTGGFQETQYF
v_call: TRBV2; clone_size: -; d_call: TRBD1; j_call: TRBJ2-7; cdr3_nt: TGTGCCAGCACCATCGACAGGGGGATCTACGAGCAGTACTTC; cdr3_aa: CASTIDRGIYEQYF